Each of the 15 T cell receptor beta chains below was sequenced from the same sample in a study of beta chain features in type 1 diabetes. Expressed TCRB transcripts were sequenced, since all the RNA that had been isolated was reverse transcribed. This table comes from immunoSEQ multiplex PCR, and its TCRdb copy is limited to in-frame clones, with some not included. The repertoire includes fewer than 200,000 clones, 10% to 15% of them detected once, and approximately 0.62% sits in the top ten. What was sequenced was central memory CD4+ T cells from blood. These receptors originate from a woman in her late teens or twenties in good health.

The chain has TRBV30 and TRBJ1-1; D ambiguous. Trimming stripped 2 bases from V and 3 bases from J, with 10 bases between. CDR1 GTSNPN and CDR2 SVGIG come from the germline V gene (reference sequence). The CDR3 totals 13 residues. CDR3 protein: CAWSLNRDTEAFF. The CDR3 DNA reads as TGTGCCTGGAGTCTTAATCGGGACACTGAAGCTTTCTTT.

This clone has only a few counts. This CDR3 is CASSFKPTYNEQFF. The CDR3 DNA follows: TGTGCCAGCAGTTTCAAGCCTACCTACAATGAGCAGTTCTTC. The genes are TRBV27 and TRBJ2-1, with D hard to call. Germline V gene sequence: CDR1 MNHEY, CDR2 SMNVEV (reference sequence). V was trimmed by 3 bases and J by 2 bases, leaving 8 bases between them. The CDR3 spans 14 residues.

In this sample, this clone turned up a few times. CDR3 coding DNA: TGTGCCTGGAGTTTTGGACTAGCGGGAGGAGTGGATACGCAGTATTTT. This sequence encodes CAWSFGLAGGVDTQYF. The chain couples TRBV30 to TRBJ2-3; 14 nucleotides match TRBD2. V lost 2 bases, J lost 6 bases, and 7 bases stayed unmatched. Germline V CDR1 and CDR2: GTSNPN, SVGIG (reference sequence). The CDR3 runs to 16 residues.

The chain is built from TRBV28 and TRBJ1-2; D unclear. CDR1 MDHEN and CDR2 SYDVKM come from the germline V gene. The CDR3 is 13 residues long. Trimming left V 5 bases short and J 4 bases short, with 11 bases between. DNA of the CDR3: TGTGCCAGCAGTCCATCCGGGGTCTATGGCTACACCTTC. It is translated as CASSPSGVYGYTF.

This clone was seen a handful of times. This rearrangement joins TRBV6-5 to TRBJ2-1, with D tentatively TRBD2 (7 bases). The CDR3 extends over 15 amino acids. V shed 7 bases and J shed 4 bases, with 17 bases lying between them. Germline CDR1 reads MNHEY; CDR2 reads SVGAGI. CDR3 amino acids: CASTLGGAHYNEQFF. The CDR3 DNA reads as TGTGCCAGCACCCTGGGGGGGGCGCATTACAATGAGCAGTTCTTC.

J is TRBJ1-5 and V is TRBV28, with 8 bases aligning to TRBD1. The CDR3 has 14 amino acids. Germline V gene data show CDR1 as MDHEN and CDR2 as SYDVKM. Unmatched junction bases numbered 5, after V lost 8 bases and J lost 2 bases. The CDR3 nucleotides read TGTGCCAGCGACAGGGGCCTTGGCAATCAGCCCCAGCATTTT. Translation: CASDRGLGNQPQHF. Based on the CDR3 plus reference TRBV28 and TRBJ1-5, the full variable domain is DVKVTQSSRYLVKRTGEKVFLECVQDMDHENMFWYRQDPGLGLRLIYFSYDVKMKEKGDIPEGYSVSREKKERFSLILESASTNQTSMYLCASDRGLGNQPQHFGDGTRLSIL.

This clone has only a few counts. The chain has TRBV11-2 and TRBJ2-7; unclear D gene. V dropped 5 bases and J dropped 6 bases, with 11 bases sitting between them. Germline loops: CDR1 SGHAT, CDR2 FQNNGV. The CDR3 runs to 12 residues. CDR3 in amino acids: CASSHDSGEQYF. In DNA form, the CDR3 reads TGTGCCAGCAGCCACGACTCGGGCGAGCAGTACTTC.

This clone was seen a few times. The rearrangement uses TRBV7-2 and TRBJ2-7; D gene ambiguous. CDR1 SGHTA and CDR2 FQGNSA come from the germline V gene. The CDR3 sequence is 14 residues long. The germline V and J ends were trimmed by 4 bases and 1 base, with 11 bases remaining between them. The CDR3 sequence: CASSSSARSYEQYF. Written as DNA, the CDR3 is TGTGCCAGCAGCTCCTCCGCACGGTCCTACGAGCAGTACTTC.

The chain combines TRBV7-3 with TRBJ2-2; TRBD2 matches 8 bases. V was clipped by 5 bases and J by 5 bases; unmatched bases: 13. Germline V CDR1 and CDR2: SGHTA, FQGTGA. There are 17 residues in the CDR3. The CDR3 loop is CASSPTFGRVRTGELFF. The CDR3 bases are TGTGCCAGCAGCCCGACTTTCGGGAGGGTTAGAACCGGGGAGCTGTTTTTT.

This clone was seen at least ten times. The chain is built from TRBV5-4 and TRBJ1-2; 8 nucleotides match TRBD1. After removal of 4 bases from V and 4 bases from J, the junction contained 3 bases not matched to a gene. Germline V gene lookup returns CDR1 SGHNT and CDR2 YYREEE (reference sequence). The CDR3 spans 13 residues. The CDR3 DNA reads TGTGCCAGCAGCCCGGACAGGGCCTATGGCTACACCTTC. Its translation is CASSPDRAYGYTF.

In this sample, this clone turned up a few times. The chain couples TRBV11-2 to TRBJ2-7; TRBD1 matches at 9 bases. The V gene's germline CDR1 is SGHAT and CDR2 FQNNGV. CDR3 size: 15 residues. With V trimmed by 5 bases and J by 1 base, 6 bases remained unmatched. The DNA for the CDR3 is TGTGCCAGCAGCCCGGGACAGGGAGAATCCTACGAGCAGTACTTC. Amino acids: CASSPGQGESYEQYF.

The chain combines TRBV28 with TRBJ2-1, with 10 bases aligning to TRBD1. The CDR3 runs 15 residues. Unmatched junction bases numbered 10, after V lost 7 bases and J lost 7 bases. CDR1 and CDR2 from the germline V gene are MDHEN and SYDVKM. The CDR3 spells CASTPDRGRSNEQFF. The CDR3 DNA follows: TGTGCCAGCACCCCGGACAGGGGGAGATCGAATGAGCAGTTCTTC.

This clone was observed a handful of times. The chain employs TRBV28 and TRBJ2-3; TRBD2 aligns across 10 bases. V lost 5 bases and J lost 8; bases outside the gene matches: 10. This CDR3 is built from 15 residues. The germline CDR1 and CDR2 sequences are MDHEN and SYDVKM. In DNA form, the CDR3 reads TGTGCCAGCAGTCCCAGCGGGAGGGCCGGGGCTACGCAGTATTTT. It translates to CASSPSGRAGATQYF.

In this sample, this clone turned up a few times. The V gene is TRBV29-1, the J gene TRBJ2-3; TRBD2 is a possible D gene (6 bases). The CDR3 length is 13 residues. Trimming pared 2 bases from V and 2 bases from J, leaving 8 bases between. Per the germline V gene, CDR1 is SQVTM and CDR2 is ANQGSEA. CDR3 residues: CSVEREFTDTQYF. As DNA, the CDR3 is TGCAGCGTTGAACGGGAGTTCACAGATACGCAGTATTTT.

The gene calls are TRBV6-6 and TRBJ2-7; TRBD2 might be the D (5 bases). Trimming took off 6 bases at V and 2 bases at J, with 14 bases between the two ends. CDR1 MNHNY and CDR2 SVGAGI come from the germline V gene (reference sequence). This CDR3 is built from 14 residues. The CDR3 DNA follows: TGTGCCAGCAGAGGACGGACGGGAACCTACGAGCAGTACTTC. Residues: CASRGRTGTYEQYF.